This entry concerns a single TCR beta chain. This record belongs to a study of T-cell memory formation after mild COVID-19. TCRdb processed the 5' RACE reads anew with MiXCR; each CDR3 protein has one entry. The sample contains under 250,000 distinct CDR3 sequences, over 9.5% of which appear only once. This CDR3 spans 12 amino acids. Trimming left V 4 bases short and J 3 bases short, with 4 bases between. Per the germline V gene, CDR1 is SQVTM and CDR2 is ANQGSEA. The material sequenced was PBMCs or a T cell subset sorted from them (not recorded which). This clonotype was obtained from a man younger than 30 who had mild COVID-19 (a few samples of this study predate the infection). Cell type and time point are not known. The chain recombines TRBV29-1 with TRBJ2-6; no definite D call. The CDR3 spells CSVGGGANVLTF. DNA for the CDR3: TGCAGCGTTGGCGGTGGGGCCAACGTCCTGACTTTC. The entire variable domain, with the rest obtained from reference TRBV29-1 and TRBJ2-6, is as follows: SAVISQKPSRDICQRGTSLTIQCQVDSQVTMMFWYRQQPGQSLTLIATANQGSEATYESGFVIDKFPISRPNLTFSTLTVSNMSPEDSSIYLCSVGGGANVLTFGAGSRLTVL.